This is a list of T cell receptor beta chains from one sample in a study of T cells in Graves' hyperthyroidism and ophthalmopathy. TCRdb called the multiplex PCR reads again in MiXCR, with one record for every CDR3 protein. The sample has fewer than 650,000 distinct CDR3 sequences, roughly 13% seen once; the top ten hold 5% to 7%. The sequencing input was blood. These receptors all stem from a woman in her thirties with Graves' hyperthyroidism that later progressed to Graves' ophthalmopathy. Each CDR3 is given with its conserved first and last residue. The order of the fields is J gene, D gene, CDR3 length, clone size, V gene, CDR3 protein, CDR3 DNA. D genes are given only for firm matches. Expanded clones get a size class; other rows say once, few or many, or leave the size out.

TRBJ2-5	NA	13	many	TRBV27	CASSLLGQETQYF	TGTGCCAGCAGTCTATTAGGCCAAGAGACCCAGTACTTC
TRBJ2-1	TRBD2	14	many	TRBV30	CAWSLGLAYNEQFF	TGTGCCTGGAGTTTAGGACTAGCTTACAATGAGCAGTTCTTC
TRBJ2-3	NA	16	NA	TRBV10-3	CAISERGVTSTDTQYF	TGTGCCATCAGTGAGAGAGGGGTTACTAGCACAGATACGCAGTATTTT
TRBJ1-2	NA	13	many	TRBV2	CASSGRGEYGYTF	TGTGCCAGCAGTGGGCGGGGAGAGTATGGCTACACCTTC
TRBJ2-3	TRBD1	15	NA	TRBV29-1	CSANSGTGAVDTQYF	TGCAGCGCCAACTCCGGGACAGGGGCGGTAGATACGCAGTATTTT
TRBJ1-1	NA	15	many	TRBV28	CASHRAGLMNTEAFF	TGTGCCAGTCACCGGGCGGGCCTCATGAACACTGAAGCTTTCTTT
TRBJ2-3	TRBD2	16	few	TRBV7-3	CASSSLAGGATDTQYF	TGTGCCAGCAGCTCCTTAGCGGGAGGGGCGACAGATACGCAGTATTTT
TRBJ2-7	TRBD2	15	NA	TRBV19	CASSNPGLGVCEQYF	TGTGCCAGTAGTAATCCGGGACTAGGGGTATGCGAGCAGTACTTC
TRBJ1-1	TRBD1	14	many	TRBV27	CASKRDRDYTEAFF	TGTGCCAGCAAACGGGACAGGGACTACACTGAAGCTTTCTTT
TRBJ2-1	TRBD1	16	NA	TRBV7-2	CASSLVGTGATNEQFF	TGTGCCAGCAGCTTAGTTGGGACAGGGGCTACAAATGAGCAGTTCTTC
TRBJ1-1	TRBD1	15	many	TRBV5-1	CASSLQGGAGTEAFF	TGCGCCAGCAGCTTGCAAGGGGGCGCGGGCACTGAAGCTTTCTTT
TRBJ2-1	TRBD1	11	NA	TRBV20-1	CSAPWTGTQFF	TGCAGTGCTCCTTGGACAGGGACCCAGTTCTTC
TRBJ1-1	NA	10	NA	TRBV6-2/TRBV6-3	CASSATQAFF	TGTGCCAGCAGTGCCACCCAGGCTTTCTTT
TRBJ2-5	NA	12	NA	TRBV20-1	CSALDIQETQYF	TGCAGTGCTTTAGACATCCAAGAGACCCAGTACTTC
TRBJ2-5	TRBD2	17	many	TRBV20-1	CSARDEGLAGFQETQYF	TGCAGTGCTAGAGATGAGGGACTAGCGGGATTCCAAGAGACCCAGTACTTC
TRBJ1-5	NA	16	many	TRBV20-1	CSARGETGGSNQPQHF	TGCAGTGCTAGAGGTGAGACAGGAGGTAGCAATCAGCCCCAGCATTTT
TRBJ1-5	NA	12	many	TRBV19	CASSSAYQPQHF	TGTGCCAGTTCCAGTGCTTATCAGCCCCAGCATTTT
TRBJ2-1	NA	14	many	TRBV6-2/TRBV6-3	CASSYRGGFNEQFF	TGTGCCAGCAGTTACCGTGGGGGTTTCAATGAGCAGTTCTTC
TRBJ2-3	TRBD2	16	many	TRBV5-1	CASSAGTSGVTDTQYF	TGCGCCAGCAGCGCCGGGACTAGCGGGGTCACAGATACGCAGTATTTT
TRBJ1-4	NA	15	many	TRBV6-2/TRBV6-3	CASSYFGRLNEKLFF	TGTGCCAGCAGTTACTTCGGACGGCTGAATGAAAAACTGTTTTTT
TRBJ2-1	NA	14	many	TRBV9	CASSTGPISNEQFF	TGTGCCAGCAGCACGGGACCAATTTCCAATGAGCAGTTCTTC
TRBJ2-7	TRBD1	16	NA	TRBV12-5	CASGLVPGTGDNEQYF	TGTGCTAGTGGTTTGGTACCCGGGACAGGGGATAACGAGCAGTACTTC
TRBJ2-3	NA	15	NA	TRBV29-1	CSVERGDQGTDTQYF	TGCAGCGTTGAAAGGGGTGACCAGGGGACAGATACGCAGTATTTT
TRBJ1-4	NA	13	many	TRBV29-1	CSVDRWTGEKLFF	TGCAGCGTTGACCGGTGGACTGGTGAAAAACTGTTTTTT
TRBJ2-5	TRBD1	13	many	TRBV6-1	CASSRTGQETQYF	TGTGCCAGCAGCAGGACAGGGCAAGAGACCCAGTACTTC